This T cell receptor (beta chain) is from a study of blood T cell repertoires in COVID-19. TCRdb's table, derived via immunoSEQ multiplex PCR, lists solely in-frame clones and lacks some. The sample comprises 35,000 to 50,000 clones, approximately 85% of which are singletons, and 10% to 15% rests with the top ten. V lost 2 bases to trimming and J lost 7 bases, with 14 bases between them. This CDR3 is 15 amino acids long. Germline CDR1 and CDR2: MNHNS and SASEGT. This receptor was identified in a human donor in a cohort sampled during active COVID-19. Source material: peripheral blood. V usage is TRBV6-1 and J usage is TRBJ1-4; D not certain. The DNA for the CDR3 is TGTGCCAGCAGTGAAAATTTGGCTAGAGGTGAAAAACTGTTTTTT. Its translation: CASSENLARGEKLFF.